The source of this T cell receptor (beta chain) is a study of CD4 and CD8 cells across lung adenocarcinoma regions. The patients had localized lung adenocarcinoma, a non-small cell subtype. Per germline, CDR1 GTSNPN and CDR2 SVGIG (reference sequence). The CDR3 has 16 residues. TCRdb called the PCR reads again in MiXCR, with one record for every CDR3 protein. The data contain about 9,600 distinct CDR3 sequences, approximately 49% of them singletons. This clonotype appeared once. The junction shows a germline mismatch at one end, possibly a read error. This TCR was recovered from a male donor with lung adenocarcinoma. The CD4 and CD8 labels of this study may be unreliable. Sample: CD4+ T cells from the margin of a lung tumor. The gene calls are TRBV30 and TRBJ2-3, with 12 positions matching TRBD2. The CDR3 nucleotides are TGTGCCTGGAGTGTACCTAGCGGGGGGGCCCAAGAGACGCAGTACTTT. As protein: CAWSVPSGGAQETQYF.